This T cell receptor beta chain was identified during a study of T cells in Graves' hyperthyroidism and ophthalmopathy. Turning to the study itself: Peripheral blood was collected at initial diagnosis, before any treatment.

CDR1 is MNHNS and CDR2 is SASEGT in the germline V gene. V lost 4 bases to trimming and J lost 0 bases, with 19 bases between them. This CDR3 contains 17 residues. Blood sampling occurred at first hyperthyroidism diagnosis, ahead of any ophthalmopathy symptoms. The TCR beta CDR3 regions underwent amplification using RNA transcripts as the source. First-round RT-PCR of the TCR CDR3 relied on the HTBI primer set. TCRdb passed the multiplex PCR reads through MiXCR, listing each CDR3 protein once. The sample contains hundreds of thousands of distinct CDR3 sequences, 15% to 20% of which appear only once. The receptor comes from a woman in her forties or fifties with Graves' hyperthyroidism that later progressed to Graves' ophthalmopathy. The J gene is TRBJ2-7, the V gene TRBV6-1; possible D gene TRBD1, 6 bases. The specimen was blood. For the CDR3, the DNA is TGTGCCAGCAGTGGGGACCCGGGACAAATATCCTCCTACGAGCAGTACTTC. Translated: CASSGDPGQISSYEQYF.